This T cell receptor beta chain was observed in a study of blood T cells in healthy people across ages. This clonotype occurred a few times. This CDR3 has 17 residues. V lost 0 bases to trimming and J lost 1 base, with 12 bases between them. Germline V CDR1 and CDR2: LNHNV, YYDKDF (reference sequence). Combining a sample-barcoded 5' primer with a J-beta primer mix, a second PCR ran for roughly 7 to 12 cycles. TCRdb re-called the 5' RACE reads through MiXCR, storing one row per CDR3 protein. The profile covers roughly 550,000 distinct CDR3 sequences, with 24% appearing a single time and just under 9% taken by the ten largest. The same sample was also used in a study of T cells of mothers and their children.

Sequenced sample: blood. The source is a boy aged 5 to 17 in good health. This chain joins TRBV15 and TRBJ2-2; D possibly corresponds to TRBD1 (5 bases). The CDR3 DNA sequence: TGTGCCACCAGCAGAGATACGGCAGGGTGGAACACCGGGGAGCTGTTTTTT. Its translation: CATSRDTAGWNTGELFF.